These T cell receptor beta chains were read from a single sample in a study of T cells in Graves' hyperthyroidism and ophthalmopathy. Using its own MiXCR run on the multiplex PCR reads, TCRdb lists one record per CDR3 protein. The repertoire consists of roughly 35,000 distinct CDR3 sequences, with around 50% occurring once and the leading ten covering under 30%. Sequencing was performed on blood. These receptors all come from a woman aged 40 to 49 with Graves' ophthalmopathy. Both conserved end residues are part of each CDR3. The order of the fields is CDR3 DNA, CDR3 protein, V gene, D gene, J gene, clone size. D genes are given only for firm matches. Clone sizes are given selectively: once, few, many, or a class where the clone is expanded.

CDR3nt: TGCGCCAGCCGAGGACTAGCGGGAGGATCCCACAATGAGCAGTTCTTC
CDR3aa: CASRGLAGGSHNEQFF
v_gene: TRBV10-2
d_gene: TRBD2
j_gene: TRBJ2-1
abundance: NA

CDR3nt: TGTGCCAGCAGTGAAGCGGGGTACTTC
CDR3aa: CASSEAGYF
v_gene: TRBV2
d_gene: NA
j_gene: TRBJ2-7
abundance: many

CDR3nt: TGTGCCAGCAGCGACGGACAAGCTGGAAACACCATATATTTT
CDR3aa: CASSDGQAGNTIYF
v_gene: TRBV2
d_gene: NA
j_gene: TRBJ1-3
abundance: few

CDR3nt: TGTGCCAGCTCACCACCGACCCAGAACACTGAAGCTTTCTTT
CDR3aa: CASSPPTQNTEAFF
v_gene: TRBV18
d_gene: NA
j_gene: TRBJ1-1
abundance: few

CDR3nt: TGTGCCAGCTCACCGGCCTACAATGAGCAGTTCTTC
CDR3aa: CASSPAYNEQFF
v_gene: TRBV10-3
d_gene: NA
j_gene: TRBJ2-1
abundance: NA

CDR3nt: TGTGCCAGCAGCTCCGACGGGGGCGCTAGCGGTCCTCCAGATACGCAGTATTTT
CDR3aa: CASSSDGGASGPPDTQYF
v_gene: TRBV7-2
d_gene: NA
j_gene: TRBJ2-3
abundance: many

CDR3nt: TGTGCCTGGAGTCCCAGGGACACTGAAGCTGTCTTT
CDR3aa: CAWSPRDTEAVF
v_gene: TRBV30
d_gene: NA
j_gene: TRBJ1-1
abundance: NA

CDR3nt: TGCAGCGTTGAGGCGTGGGCGATTACCTACGAGCAGTACTTC
CDR3aa: CSVEAWAITYEQYF
v_gene: TRBV29-1
d_gene: NA
j_gene: TRBJ2-7
abundance: medium-sized

CDR3nt: TGTGCCATCAGTGAGTCCAGGGTCGAGCAGTTCTTC
CDR3aa: CAISESRVEQFF
v_gene: TRBV10-3
d_gene: NA
j_gene: TRBJ2-1
abundance: NA

CDR3nt: TGTGCCATCAATCCGGGACAGGGTTCCTACGAGCATTTT
CDR3aa: CAINPGQGSYEHF
v_gene: TRBV10-3
d_gene: TRBD1
j_gene: TRBJ1-5
abundance: NA

CDR3nt: TGTGCCAGCAGCGTAGCAACATCGAATCGGTACAATGGCTACACCTTC
CDR3aa: CASSVATSNRYNGYTF
v_gene: TRBV7-7
d_gene: NA
j_gene: TRBJ1-2
abundance: NA

CDR3nt: TGTGCCAGCGGGGAATTCGGGGGCGTATCTAATGAAAAACTGTTTTTT
CDR3aa: CASGEFGGVSNEKLFF
v_gene: TRBV7-3
d_gene: NA
j_gene: TRBJ1-4
abundance: many

CDR3nt: TGTGCCAGCAGTTTGAGGGGGGGCAGGGAAGATACGCAGTATTTT
CDR3aa: CASSLRGGREDTQYF
v_gene: TRBV12-3/TRBV12-4
d_gene: NA
j_gene: TRBJ2-3
abundance: many

CDR3nt: TGTGCCAGCAGTCAGGCAGTTAGCAATCAGCCCCAGCATTTT
CDR3aa: CASSQAVSNQPQHF
v_gene: TRBV12-3/TRBV12-4
d_gene: NA
j_gene: TRBJ1-5
abundance: many

CDR3nt: TGTGCCATCAGTGGACTAGCGGGAACCAATGAGCAGTTCTTC
CDR3aa: CAISGLAGTNEQFF
v_gene: TRBV10-3
d_gene: TRBD2
j_gene: TRBJ2-1
abundance: NA

CDR3nt: TGCAGTGCGATTCCCGGGACTAGCGTTACTTGGGGGCAGTATTTT
CDR3aa: CSAIPGTSVTWGQYF
v_gene: TRBV20-1
d_gene: TRBD2
j_gene: TRBJ2-3
abundance: once

CDR3nt: TGTGCCAGCAGTGCCCGGACAGGGGCGAACACCGGGGAGCTGTTTTTT
CDR3aa: CASSARTGANTGELFF
v_gene: TRBV6-1
d_gene: TRBD1
j_gene: TRBJ2-2
abundance: many

CDR3nt: TGTGCTAGTGGTTTGAGGGGACTAGCGGGGGGGCCTAACACCGGGGAGCTGTTTTTT
CDR3aa: CASGLRGLAGGPNTGELFF
v_gene: TRBV12-5
d_gene: TRBD2
j_gene: TRBJ2-2
abundance: few

CDR3nt: TGTGCCAGCAGTGAAAACGTCGGGTCCTTGTCAGATACGCAGTATTTT
CDR3aa: CASSENVGSLSDTQYF
v_gene: TRBV6-1
d_gene: NA
j_gene: TRBJ2-3
abundance: many

CDR3nt: TGTGCCAGCAGTTTAGCGTCAGGAGTGGATCAGCCCCAGCATTTT
CDR3aa: CASSLASGVDQPQHF
v_gene: TRBV12-3/TRBV12-4
d_gene: NA
j_gene: TRBJ1-5
abundance: NA

CDR3nt: TGTGCCACCAGCAGTCAGACGGATCCCTACGTAAAACTGTTTTTT
CDR3aa: CATSSQTDPYVKLFF
v_gene: TRBV15
d_gene: NA
j_gene: TRBJ1-4
abundance: medium-sized

CDR3nt: TGTGCCACCAGGACAGCCAACTACGAGCAGTACTTC
CDR3aa: CATRTANYEQYF
v_gene: TRBV28
d_gene: NA
j_gene: TRBJ2-7
abundance: many

CDR3nt: TGTGCCAGCAGTGACAGCTCTGGGGAGCTGTTTTTT
CDR3aa: CASSDSSGELFF
v_gene: TRBV6-1
d_gene: NA
j_gene: TRBJ2-2
abundance: NA

CDR3nt: TGCAGTGCTAGTAGCCAGGGTGGCACCTACGAGCAGTACTTC
CDR3aa: CSASSQGGTYEQYF
v_gene: TRBV20-1
d_gene: NA
j_gene: TRBJ2-7
abundance: NA

CDR3nt: TGTGCCAGCGGCGCGAGCACAGATACGCAGTACTTT
CDR3aa: CASGASTDTQYF
v_gene: TRBV9
d_gene: NA
j_gene: TRBJ2-3
abundance: NA

CDR3nt: TGCGCCAGCAGGAGGGTTGGGACAATCGGGTCAGGGGCCAACGTCCTGACTTTC
CDR3aa: CASRRVGTIGSGANVLTF
v_gene: TRBV10-1
d_gene: NA
j_gene: TRBJ2-6
abundance: NA

CDR3nt: TGTGCCAGCAGTTTCGGGAGCAATCAGCCCCAGCATTTT
CDR3aa: CASSFGSNQPQHF
v_gene: TRBV12-3/TRBV12-4
d_gene: NA
j_gene: TRBJ1-5
abundance: many

CDR3nt: TGTGCCAGCAGCCCCGACAGGATGGACTATGGCTACACCTTC
CDR3aa: CASSPDRMDYGYTF
v_gene: TRBV5-4
d_gene: NA
j_gene: TRBJ1-2
abundance: many

CDR3nt: TGCGCCAGCAGCCGCAACCGGGACACCATCTACGAGCAGTACTTC
CDR3aa: CASSRNRDTIYEQYF
v_gene: TRBV4-1
d_gene: NA
j_gene: TRBJ2-7
abundance: many

CDR3nt: TGTGCCAGCAGTCCCCGGGACACAGTTGCAGCTTTCTTT
CDR3aa: CASSPRDTVAAFF
v_gene: TRBV12-3/TRBV12-4
d_gene: NA
j_gene: TRBJ1-1
abundance: many

CDR3nt: TGCAGCGTTGAAGTAGCCGGGACAGCCAACACTGAAGCTTTCTTT
CDR3aa: CSVEVAGTANTEAFF
v_gene: TRBV29-1
d_gene: TRBD1
j_gene: TRBJ1-1
abundance: medium-sized

CDR3nt: TGTGCCAGCGGCTGGGACGTTAGCAATCAGCCCCAGCATTTT
CDR3aa: CASGWDVSNQPQHF
v_gene: TRBV5-6
d_gene: NA
j_gene: TRBJ1-5
abundance: NA

CDR3nt: TGTGCCAGCAGTTTAGTTAGGGAGGGGAAAGAGACCCAGTACTTC
CDR3aa: CASSLVREGKETQYF
v_gene: TRBV12-3/TRBV12-4
d_gene: TRBD2
j_gene: TRBJ2-5
abundance: many

CDR3nt: TGTGCCAGCAGTTTATCAGGGGGAGAAAAGAATTACGAGCAGTACTTC
CDR3aa: CASSLSGGEKNYEQYF
v_gene: TRBV2
d_gene: TRBD1
j_gene: TRBJ2-7
abundance: NA

CDR3nt: TGTGCCAGCAGTGTACTGAGGACTAGCGGGTACTCTGGGGCCAACGTCCTGACTTTC
CDR3aa: CASSVLRTSGYSGANVLTF
v_gene: TRBV25-1
d_gene: TRBD2
j_gene: TRBJ2-6
abundance: NA

CDR3nt: TGTGCCAGCAGCCCGCGACTAGCGGGGGCCCGGGATGAGCAGTTCTTC
CDR3aa: CASSPRLAGARDEQFF
v_gene: TRBV5-6
d_gene: TRBD2
j_gene: TRBJ2-1
abundance: many

CDR3nt: TGTGCCAGCAGCCCGAGGGGGGGTAGTGAAAAACTGTTTTTT
CDR3aa: CASSPRGGSEKLFF
v_gene: TRBV7-9
d_gene: NA
j_gene: TRBJ1-4
abundance: NA

CDR3nt: TGTGCTAGTGGCCACGTAGGGACACCAAACACTGAAGCTTTCTTT
CDR3aa: CASGHVGTPNTEAFF
v_gene: TRBV12-5
d_gene: NA
j_gene: TRBJ1-1
abundance: many

CDR3nt: TGCAGTGCTACACAGGGGGCGCCAACAGATACGCAGTATTTT
CDR3aa: CSATQGAPTDTQYF
v_gene: TRBV20-1
d_gene: TRBD1
j_gene: TRBJ2-3
abundance: NA

CDR3nt: TGTGCCAGCAGTTTAGGTAACGAGCAGTACTTC
CDR3aa: CASSLGNEQYF
v_gene: TRBV6-2/TRBV6-3
d_gene: NA
j_gene: TRBJ2-7
abundance: many

CDR3nt: TGCAGCGTTGAAGAGCAAGAGACCCAGTACTTC
CDR3aa: CSVEEQETQYF
v_gene: TRBV29-1
d_gene: NA
j_gene: TRBJ2-5
abundance: NA

CDR3nt: NA
CDR3aa: CASSFYICSAVEGGTYEQYF
v_gene: TRBV9
d_gene: NA
j_gene: TRBJ2-7
abundance: NA

CDR3nt: TGTGCCAGCAGCTTAAGGTCCCCCGGAGGGGGTGGCTCACCCCTCCACTTT
CDR3aa: CASSLRSPGGGGSPLHF
v_gene: TRBV7-3
d_gene: NA
j_gene: TRBJ1-6
abundance: many

CDR3nt: TGTGCCAGCAGACCAGGACTAGCGGGGGCATCCTACGAGCAGTACTTC
CDR3aa: CASRPGLAGASYEQYF
v_gene: TRBV7-9
d_gene: TRBD2
j_gene: TRBJ2-7
abundance: many

CDR3nt: TGTGCCAGTAGTTTTAATCGGGATAATGAAAAACTGTTTTTT
CDR3aa: CASSFNRDNEKLFF
v_gene: TRBV19
d_gene: NA
j_gene: TRBJ1-4
abundance: many

CDR3nt: TGCAGCGTTGTGCCTTGGGGTAGGTACAATGAGCAGTTCTTC
CDR3aa: CSVVPWGRYNEQFF
v_gene: TRBV29-1
d_gene: NA
j_gene: TRBJ2-1
abundance: few

CDR3nt: TGCAGTGCCAGGACTAGCGGGATTAGGGAGACCCAGTACTTC
CDR3aa: CSARTSGIRETQYF
v_gene: TRBV20-1
d_gene: TRBD2
j_gene: TRBJ2-5
abundance: NA

CDR3nt: TGTGCCAGCAGTGACCGGGGGGGGTCGGGGGCCAACGTCCTGACTTTC
CDR3aa: CASSDRGGSGANVLTF
v_gene: TRBV2
d_gene: TRBD2
j_gene: TRBJ2-6
abundance: NA

CDR3nt: TGTGCTAGCAGCTTAGAGGCAGCGGGCGGTTCCTACGAGCAGTACTTC
CDR3aa: CASSLEAAGGSYEQYF
v_gene: TRBV7-7
d_gene: NA
j_gene: TRBJ2-7
abundance: NA

CDR3nt: TGTGCCAGCAGCGTAGAGGGACTATCGCCGAACACCGGGGAGCTGTTTTTT
CDR3aa: CASSVEGLSPNTGELFF
v_gene: TRBV9
d_gene: TRBD2
j_gene: TRBJ2-2
abundance: many

CDR3nt: TGTGCCAGCAGCGTAGGGGACATTAATCAGCCCCAGCATTTT
CDR3aa: CASSVGDINQPQHF
v_gene: TRBV9
d_gene: NA
j_gene: TRBJ1-5
abundance: many

CDR3nt: TGTGCCATCAGTGCCAGCACAGGGGGCAATCAGCCCCAGCATTTT
CDR3aa: CAISASTGGNQPQHF
v_gene: TRBV10-3
d_gene: TRBD1
j_gene: TRBJ1-5
abundance: once

CDR3nt: TGTGCCAGCAGTTACCGATACAGGGCCGACGAGCAGTATTTT
CDR3aa: CASSYRYRADEQYF
v_gene: TRBV6-5
d_gene: NA
j_gene: TRBJ2-3
abundance: few

CDR3nt: TGTGCCAGCAGCGTAGAGGGACAGGGGAAGGAGCAGTACTTC
CDR3aa: CASSVEGQGKEQYF
v_gene: TRBV9
d_gene: TRBD1
j_gene: TRBJ2-7
abundance: many

CDR3nt: TGTGCCAGCAGCTTAGATGGTTTTGTGGATACGCAGTATTTT
CDR3aa: CASSLDGFVDTQYF
v_gene: TRBV7-9
d_gene: NA
j_gene: TRBJ2-3
abundance: NA

CDR3nt: TGTGCCAGTAGTATAGGCCTCATAAAGAGGGGGCGTACCGGGGAGCTGTTTTTT
CDR3aa: CASSIGLIKRGRTGELFF
v_gene: TRBV19
d_gene: TRBD1
j_gene: TRBJ2-2
abundance: many

CDR3nt: TGTGCCAGTATCAGGACTAGAGGGGCCACCGGGGAGCTGTTTTTT
CDR3aa: CASIRTRGATGELFF
v_gene: TRBV19
d_gene: TRBD2
j_gene: TRBJ2-2
abundance: many

CDR3nt: TGTGCCAGCAGCTTAGGCCAGAACACCGGGGAGCTGTTTTTT
CDR3aa: CASSLGQNTGELFF
v_gene: TRBV7-2
d_gene: NA
j_gene: TRBJ2-2
abundance: many

CDR3nt: TGTGCCAGCTCACCACCGGGACTACCCTACGAGCAGTACTTC
CDR3aa: CASSPPGLPYEQYF
v_gene: TRBV18
d_gene: TRBD2
j_gene: TRBJ2-7
abundance: few

CDR3nt: TGCAGTGCTAGTATCGGGAGTCCCTACAATGAGCAGTTCTTC
CDR3aa: CSASIGSPYNEQFF
v_gene: TRBV20-1
d_gene: NA
j_gene: TRBJ2-1
abundance: NA